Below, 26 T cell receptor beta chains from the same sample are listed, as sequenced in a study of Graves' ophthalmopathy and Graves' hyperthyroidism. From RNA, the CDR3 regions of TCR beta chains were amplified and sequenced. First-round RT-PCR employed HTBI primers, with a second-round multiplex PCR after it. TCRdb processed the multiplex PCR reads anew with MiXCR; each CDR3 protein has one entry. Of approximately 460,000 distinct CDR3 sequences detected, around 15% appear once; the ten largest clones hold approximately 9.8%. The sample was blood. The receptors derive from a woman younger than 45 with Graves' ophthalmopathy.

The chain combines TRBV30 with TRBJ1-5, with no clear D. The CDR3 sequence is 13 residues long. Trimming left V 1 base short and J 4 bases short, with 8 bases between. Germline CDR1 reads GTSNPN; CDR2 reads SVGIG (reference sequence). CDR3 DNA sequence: TGTGCCTGGAGTGAGTACGTTAATCAGCCCCAGCATTTT. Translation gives CAWSEYVNQPQHF.

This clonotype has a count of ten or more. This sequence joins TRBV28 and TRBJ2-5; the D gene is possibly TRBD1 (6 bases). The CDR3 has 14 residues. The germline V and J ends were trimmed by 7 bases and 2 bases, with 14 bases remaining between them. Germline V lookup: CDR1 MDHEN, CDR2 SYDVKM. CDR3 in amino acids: CASTSRTAQETQYF. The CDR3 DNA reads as TGTGCCAGCACCTCTAGGACAGCTCAAGAGACCCAGTACTTC. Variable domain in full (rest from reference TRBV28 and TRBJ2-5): DVKVTQSSRYLVKRTGEKVFLECVQDMDHENMFWYRQDPGLGLRLIYFSYDVKMKEKGDIPEGYSVSREKKERFSLILESASTNQTSMYLCASTSRTAQETQYFGPGTRLLVL.

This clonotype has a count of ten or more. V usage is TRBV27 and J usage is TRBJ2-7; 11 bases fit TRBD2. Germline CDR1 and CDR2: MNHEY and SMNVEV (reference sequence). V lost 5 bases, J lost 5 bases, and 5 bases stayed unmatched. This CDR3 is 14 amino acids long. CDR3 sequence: CASSQLAGAHEQYF. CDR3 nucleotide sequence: TGTGCCAGCAGTCAACTAGCGGGAGCCCACGAGCAGTACTTC.

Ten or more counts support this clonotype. For the CDR3, the DNA is TGTGCCAGCAGCCAAGGCCGGCAGGGCAATCAGCCCCAGCATTTT. This gives the protein CASSQGRQGNQPQHF. The rearrangement links TRBV7-8 to TRBJ1-5; D unclear. V lost 5 bases and J 2 bases, leaving 13 bases between the germline ends. The CDR3 consists of 15 residues. CDR1 is SGHVS and CDR2 is FQNEAQ in the germline V gene.

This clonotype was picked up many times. The CDR3 nucleotides are TGTGCCAGCACCCACCCGACGACGGATGGCTACACCTTC. Amino acid sequence: CASTHPTTDGYTF. This chain uses TRBV7-2 with TRBJ1-2; D is ambiguous. Germline values: CDR1 SGHTA, CDR2 FQGNSA. Trimming shortened V by 7 bases and J by 6 bases, and 15 bases separated the two germline ends. CDR3 size: 13 residues.

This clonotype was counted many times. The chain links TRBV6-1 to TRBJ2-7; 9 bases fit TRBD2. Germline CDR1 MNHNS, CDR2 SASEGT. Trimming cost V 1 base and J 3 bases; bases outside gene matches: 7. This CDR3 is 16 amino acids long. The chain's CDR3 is CASSEGPGLANYEQYF. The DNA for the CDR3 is TGTGCCAGCAGTGAAGGACCGGGACTAGCCAACTACGAGCAGTACTTC.

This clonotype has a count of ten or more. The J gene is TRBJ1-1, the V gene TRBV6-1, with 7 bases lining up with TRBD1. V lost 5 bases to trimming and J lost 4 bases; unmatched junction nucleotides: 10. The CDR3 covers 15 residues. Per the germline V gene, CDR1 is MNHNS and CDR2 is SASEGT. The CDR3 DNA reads TGTGCCAGCAGTAAACCGGGGACAGCTCTCACTGAAGCTTTCTTT. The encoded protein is CASSKPGTALTEAFF.

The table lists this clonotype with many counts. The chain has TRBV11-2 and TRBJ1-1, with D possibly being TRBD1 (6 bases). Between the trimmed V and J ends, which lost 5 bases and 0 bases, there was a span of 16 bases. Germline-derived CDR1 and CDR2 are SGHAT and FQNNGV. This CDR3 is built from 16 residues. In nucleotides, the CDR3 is TGTGCCAGCAGCCTAGGACGGGGGCCCATGAACACTGAAGCTTTCTTT. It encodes CASSLGRGPMNTEAFF.

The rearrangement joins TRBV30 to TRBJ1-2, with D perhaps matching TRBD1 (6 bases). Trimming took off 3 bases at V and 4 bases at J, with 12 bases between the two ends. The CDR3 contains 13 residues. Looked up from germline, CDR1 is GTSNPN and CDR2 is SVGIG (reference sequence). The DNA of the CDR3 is TGTGCCTGGAGCCTTACAGGGACCTATGGCTACACCTTC. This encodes CAWSLTGTYGYTF.

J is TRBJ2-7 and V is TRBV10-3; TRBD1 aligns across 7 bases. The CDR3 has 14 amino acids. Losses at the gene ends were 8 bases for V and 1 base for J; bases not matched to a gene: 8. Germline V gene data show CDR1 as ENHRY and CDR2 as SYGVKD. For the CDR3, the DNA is TGTGCCATCGGTGGACAGGACCCTTCCTACGAGCAGTACTTC. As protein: CAIGGQDPSYEQYF.

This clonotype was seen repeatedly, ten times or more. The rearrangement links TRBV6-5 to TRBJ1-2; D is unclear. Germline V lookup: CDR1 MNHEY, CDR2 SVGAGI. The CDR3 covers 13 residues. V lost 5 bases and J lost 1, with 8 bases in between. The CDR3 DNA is TGTGCCAGCAGTGCCGGGAGTAACTATGGCTACACCTTC. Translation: CASSAGSNYGYTF.

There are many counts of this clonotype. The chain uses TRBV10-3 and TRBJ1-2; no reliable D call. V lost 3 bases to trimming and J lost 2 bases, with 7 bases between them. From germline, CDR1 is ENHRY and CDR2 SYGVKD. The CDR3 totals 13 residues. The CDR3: CAISESGNYGYTF. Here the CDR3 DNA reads TGTGCCATCAGTGAATCAGGAAACTATGGCTACACCTTC.

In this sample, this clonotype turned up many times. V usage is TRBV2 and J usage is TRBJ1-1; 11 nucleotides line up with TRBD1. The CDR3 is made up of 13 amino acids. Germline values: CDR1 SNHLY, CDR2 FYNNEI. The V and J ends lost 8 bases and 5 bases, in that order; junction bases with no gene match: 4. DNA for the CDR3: TGTGCCAGCCGGGGACAGGGGGGAACTGAAGCTTTCTTT. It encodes CASRGQGGTEAFF.

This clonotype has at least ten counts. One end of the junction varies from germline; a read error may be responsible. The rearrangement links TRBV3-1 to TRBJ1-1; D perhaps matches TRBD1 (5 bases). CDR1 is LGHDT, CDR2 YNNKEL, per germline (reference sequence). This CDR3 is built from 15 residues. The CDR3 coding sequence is TGTGCCAGCAGCCAAGATCACGGGGGAGACACTGGAGCTTTCTTT. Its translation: CASSQDHGGDTGAFF.

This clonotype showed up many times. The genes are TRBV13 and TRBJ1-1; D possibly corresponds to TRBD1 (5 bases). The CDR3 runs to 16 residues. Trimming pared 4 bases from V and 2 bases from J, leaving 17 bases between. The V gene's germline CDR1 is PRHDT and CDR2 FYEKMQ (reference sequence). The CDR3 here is CASSSQGLTGNTEAFF. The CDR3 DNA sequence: TGTGCCAGCAGCTCGCAGGGCTTAACGGGCAACACTGAAGCTTTCTTT.

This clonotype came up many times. The chain's CDR3 is CASSALGTSGYYEQYF. The CDR3 coding sequence is TGTGCCAGCAGTGCCCTCGGGACTAGCGGTTACTACGAGCAGTACTTC. The rearrangement joins TRBV27 to TRBJ2-7; 11 bases align to TRBD2. The CDR3 runs 16 residues. Germline values: CDR1 MNHEY, CDR2 SMNVEV (reference sequence). With V trimmed by 5 bases and J by 3 bases, 9 bases remained unmatched.

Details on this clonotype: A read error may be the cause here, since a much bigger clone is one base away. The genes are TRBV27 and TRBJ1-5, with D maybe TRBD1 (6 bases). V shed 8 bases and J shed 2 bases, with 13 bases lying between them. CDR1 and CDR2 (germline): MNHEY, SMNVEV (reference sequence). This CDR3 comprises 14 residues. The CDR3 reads CASGGHYCNQPQHF. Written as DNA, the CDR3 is TGTGCCAGCGGGGGACATTATTGCAATCAGCCCCAGCATTTT.

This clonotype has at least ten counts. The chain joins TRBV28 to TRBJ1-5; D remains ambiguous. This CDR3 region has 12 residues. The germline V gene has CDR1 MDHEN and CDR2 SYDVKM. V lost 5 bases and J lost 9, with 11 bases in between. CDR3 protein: CASSQKGGPQHF. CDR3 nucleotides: TGTGCCAGCAGTCAAAAAGGAGGGCCCCAGCATTTT.

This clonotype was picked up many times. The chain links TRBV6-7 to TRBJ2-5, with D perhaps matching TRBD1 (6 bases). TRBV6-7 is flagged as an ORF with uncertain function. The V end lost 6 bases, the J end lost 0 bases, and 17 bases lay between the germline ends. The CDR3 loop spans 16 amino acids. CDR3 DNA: TGTGCCAGCAGCTATGCTCCGACAGGATACCAAGAGACCCAGTACTTC. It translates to CASSYAPTGYQETQYF.

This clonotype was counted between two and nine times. The CDR3, as DNA: TGTGCCAGCAGCTTTAGGATCGCAGATACGCAGTATTTT. This translates into CASSFRIADTQYF. This chain uses TRBV7-2 with TRBJ2-3; D remains ambiguous. The CDR3 has 13 residues. V lost 3 bases, J lost 4 bases, and 8 bases lay in between. Per the germline V gene, CDR1 is SGHTA and CDR2 is FQGNSA.

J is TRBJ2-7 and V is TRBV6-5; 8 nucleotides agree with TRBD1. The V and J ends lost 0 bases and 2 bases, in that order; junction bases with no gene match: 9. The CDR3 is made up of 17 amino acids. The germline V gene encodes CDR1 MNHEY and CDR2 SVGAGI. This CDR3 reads CASSYSRPGQDTYEQYF. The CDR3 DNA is TGTGCCAGCAGTTACTCGAGACCGGGACAGGATACCTACGAGCAGTACTTC.

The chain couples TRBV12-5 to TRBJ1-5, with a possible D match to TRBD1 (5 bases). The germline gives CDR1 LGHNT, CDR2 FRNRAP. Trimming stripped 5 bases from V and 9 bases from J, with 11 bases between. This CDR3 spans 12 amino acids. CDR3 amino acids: CASGPGTWPQHF. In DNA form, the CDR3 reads TGTGCTAGTGGTCCTGGGACTTGGCCCCAGCATTTT.

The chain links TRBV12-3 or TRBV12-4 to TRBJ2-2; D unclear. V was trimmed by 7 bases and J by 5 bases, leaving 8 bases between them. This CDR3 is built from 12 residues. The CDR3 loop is CASNKRTGELFF. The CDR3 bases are TGTGCCAGCAATAAGAGAACCGGGGAGCTGTTTTTT.

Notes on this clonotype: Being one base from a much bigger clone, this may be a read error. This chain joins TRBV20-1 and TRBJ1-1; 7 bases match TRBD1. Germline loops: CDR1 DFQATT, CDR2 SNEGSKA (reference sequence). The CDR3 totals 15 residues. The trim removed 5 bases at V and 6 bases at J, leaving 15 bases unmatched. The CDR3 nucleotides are TGCAGTGCTCAATCGACAGGGATGAGCACCGCTGAAGCTTTCTTT. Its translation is CSAQSTGMSTAEAFF.

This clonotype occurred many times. The CDR3 loop reads CASSLERQPQHF. The CDR3 DNA sequence: TGTGCCAGCAGTTTAGAACGACAGCCCCAGCATTTT. The chain joins TRBV12-3 or TRBV12-4 to TRBJ1-5; D not resolved. The V gene lost 1 base and the J gene lost 7 bases, with 5 bases spanning the gap. The CDR3 has 12 amino acids.

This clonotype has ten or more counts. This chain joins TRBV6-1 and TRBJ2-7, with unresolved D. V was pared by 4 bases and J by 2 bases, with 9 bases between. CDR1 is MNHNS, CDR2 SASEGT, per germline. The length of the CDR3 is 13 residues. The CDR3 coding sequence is TGTGCCAGCAGTGCTTCGTCAGCCTACGAGCAGTACTTC. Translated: CASSASSAYEQYF.